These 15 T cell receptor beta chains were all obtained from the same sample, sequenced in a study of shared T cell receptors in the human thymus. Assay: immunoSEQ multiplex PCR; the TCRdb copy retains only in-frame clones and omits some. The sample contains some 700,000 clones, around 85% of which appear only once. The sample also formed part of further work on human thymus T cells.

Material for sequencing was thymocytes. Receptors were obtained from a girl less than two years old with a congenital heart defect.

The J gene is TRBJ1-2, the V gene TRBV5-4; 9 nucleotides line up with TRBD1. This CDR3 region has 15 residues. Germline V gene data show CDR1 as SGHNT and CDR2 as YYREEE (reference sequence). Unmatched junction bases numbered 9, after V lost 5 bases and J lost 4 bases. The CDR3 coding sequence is TGTGCCAGCAGAAATACAGGGGGCGATGTCTATGGCTACACCTTC. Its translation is CASRNTGGDVYGYTF.

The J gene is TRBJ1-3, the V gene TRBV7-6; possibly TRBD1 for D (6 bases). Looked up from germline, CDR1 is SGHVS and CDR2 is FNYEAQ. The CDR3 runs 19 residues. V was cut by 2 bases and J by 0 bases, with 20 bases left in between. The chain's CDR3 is CASSLWVSGGPDSGNTIYF. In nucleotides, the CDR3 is TGTGCCAGCAGCTTATGGGTGTCGGGGGGCCCAGACTCTGGAAACACCATATATTTT.

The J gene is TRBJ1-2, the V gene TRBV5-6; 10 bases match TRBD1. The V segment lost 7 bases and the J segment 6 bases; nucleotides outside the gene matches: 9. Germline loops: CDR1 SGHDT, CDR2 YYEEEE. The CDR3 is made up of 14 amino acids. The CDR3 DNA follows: TGTGCCAGCGGACAGGGGGTGTCCTCGGATGGCTACACCTTC. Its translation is CASGQGVSSDGYTF.

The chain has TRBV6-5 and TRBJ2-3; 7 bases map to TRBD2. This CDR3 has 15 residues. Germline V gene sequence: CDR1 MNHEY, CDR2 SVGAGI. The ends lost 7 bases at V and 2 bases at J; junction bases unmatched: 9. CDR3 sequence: CASTPRGDSTDTQYF. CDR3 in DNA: TGTGCCAGCACTCCACGGGGGGATTCCACAGATACGCAGTATTTT.

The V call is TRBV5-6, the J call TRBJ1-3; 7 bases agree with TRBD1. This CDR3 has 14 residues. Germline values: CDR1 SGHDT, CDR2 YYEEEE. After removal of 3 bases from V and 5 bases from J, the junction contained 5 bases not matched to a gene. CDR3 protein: CASSSLTGRNTIYF. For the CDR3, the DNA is TGTGCCAGCAGCTCGTTGACAGGGCGAAACACCATATATTTT.

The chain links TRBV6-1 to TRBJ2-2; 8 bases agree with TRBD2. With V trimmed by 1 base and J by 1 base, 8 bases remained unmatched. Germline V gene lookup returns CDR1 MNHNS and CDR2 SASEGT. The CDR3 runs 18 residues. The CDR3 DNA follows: TGTGCCAGCAGTGAAGATGGTGCGGGGGGACAGAACACCGGGGAGCTGTTTTTT. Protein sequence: CASSEDGAGGQNTGELFF.

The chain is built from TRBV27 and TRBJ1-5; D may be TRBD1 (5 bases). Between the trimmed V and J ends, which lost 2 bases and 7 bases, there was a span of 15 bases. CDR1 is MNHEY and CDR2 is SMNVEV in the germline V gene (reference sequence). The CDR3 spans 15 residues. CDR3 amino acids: CASSLLGGQGQPQHF. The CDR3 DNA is TGTGCCAGCAGTTTACTGGGGGGTCAGGGACAGCCCCAGCATTTT.

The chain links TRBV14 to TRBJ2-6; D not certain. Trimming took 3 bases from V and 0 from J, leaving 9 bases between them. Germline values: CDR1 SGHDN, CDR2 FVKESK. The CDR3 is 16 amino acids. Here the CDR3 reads CASSHDSDSGANVLTF. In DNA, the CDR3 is TGTGCCAGCAGCCACGACTCCGACTCTGGGGCCAACGTCCTGACTTTC. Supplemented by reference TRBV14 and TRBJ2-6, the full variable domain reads EAGVTQFPSHSVIEKGQTVTLRCDPISGHDNLYWYRRVMGKEIKFLLHFVKESKQDESGMPNNRFLAERTGGTYSTLKVQPAELEDSGVYFCASSHDSDSGANVLTFGAGSRLTVL.

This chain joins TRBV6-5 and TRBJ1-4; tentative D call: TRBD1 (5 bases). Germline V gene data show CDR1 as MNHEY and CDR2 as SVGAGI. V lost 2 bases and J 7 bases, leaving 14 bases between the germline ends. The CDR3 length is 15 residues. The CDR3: CASSYERGRGEKLFF. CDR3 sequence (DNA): TGTGCCAGCAGTTACGAAAGGGGTAGGGGTGAAAAACTGTTTTTT.

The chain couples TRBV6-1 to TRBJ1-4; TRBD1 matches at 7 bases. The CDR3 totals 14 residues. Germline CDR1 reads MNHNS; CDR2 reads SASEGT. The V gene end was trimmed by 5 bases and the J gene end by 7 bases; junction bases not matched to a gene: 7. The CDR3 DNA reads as TGTGCCAGCAGTAAGAGACAGGGTAGTGAAAAACTGTTTTTT. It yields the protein CASSKRQGSEKLFF.

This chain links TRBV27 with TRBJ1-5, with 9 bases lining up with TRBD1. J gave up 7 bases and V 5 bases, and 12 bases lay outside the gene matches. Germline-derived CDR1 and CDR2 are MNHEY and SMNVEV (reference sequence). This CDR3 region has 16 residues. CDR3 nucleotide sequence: TGTGCCAGCAGTCTCAGACCGGGACAGGGAGGGCAGCCCCAGCATTTT. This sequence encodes CASSLRPGQGGQPQHF.

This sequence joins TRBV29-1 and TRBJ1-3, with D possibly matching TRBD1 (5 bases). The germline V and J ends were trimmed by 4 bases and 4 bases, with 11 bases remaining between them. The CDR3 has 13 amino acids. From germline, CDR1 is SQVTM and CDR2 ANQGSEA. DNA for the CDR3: TGCAGCGTTGGGCCAGGGAAAGGAAACACCATATATTTT. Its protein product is CSVGPGKGNTIYF.

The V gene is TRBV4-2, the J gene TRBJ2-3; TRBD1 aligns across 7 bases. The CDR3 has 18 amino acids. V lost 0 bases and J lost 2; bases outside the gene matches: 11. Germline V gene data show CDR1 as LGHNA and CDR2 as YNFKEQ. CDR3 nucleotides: TGTGCCAGCAGCCAAGAGACAGGGAGTCGGCGGAACACAGATACGCAGTATTTT. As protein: CASSQETGSRRNTDTQYF.

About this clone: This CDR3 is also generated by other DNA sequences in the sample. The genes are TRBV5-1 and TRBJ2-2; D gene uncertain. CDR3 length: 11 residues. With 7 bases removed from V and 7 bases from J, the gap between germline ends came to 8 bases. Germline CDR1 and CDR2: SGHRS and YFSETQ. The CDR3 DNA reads TGCGCCAGCTCCCCGGGCGGGGAGCTGTTTTTT. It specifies CASSPGGELFF.

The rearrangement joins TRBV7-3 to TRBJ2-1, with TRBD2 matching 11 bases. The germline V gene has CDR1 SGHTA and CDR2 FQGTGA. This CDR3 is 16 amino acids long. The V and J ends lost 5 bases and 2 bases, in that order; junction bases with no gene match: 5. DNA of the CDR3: TGTGCCAGCAGCGGGGGACTAGCGGACCCCTACAATGAGCAGTTCTTC. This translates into CASSGGLADPYNEQFF. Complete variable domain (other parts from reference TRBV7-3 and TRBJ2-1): GAGVSQTPSNKVTEKGKYVELRCDPISGHTALYWYRQSLGQGPEFLIYFQGTGAADDSGLPNDRFFAVRPEGSVSTLKIQRTERGDSAVYLCASSGGLADPYNEQFFGPGTRLTVL.